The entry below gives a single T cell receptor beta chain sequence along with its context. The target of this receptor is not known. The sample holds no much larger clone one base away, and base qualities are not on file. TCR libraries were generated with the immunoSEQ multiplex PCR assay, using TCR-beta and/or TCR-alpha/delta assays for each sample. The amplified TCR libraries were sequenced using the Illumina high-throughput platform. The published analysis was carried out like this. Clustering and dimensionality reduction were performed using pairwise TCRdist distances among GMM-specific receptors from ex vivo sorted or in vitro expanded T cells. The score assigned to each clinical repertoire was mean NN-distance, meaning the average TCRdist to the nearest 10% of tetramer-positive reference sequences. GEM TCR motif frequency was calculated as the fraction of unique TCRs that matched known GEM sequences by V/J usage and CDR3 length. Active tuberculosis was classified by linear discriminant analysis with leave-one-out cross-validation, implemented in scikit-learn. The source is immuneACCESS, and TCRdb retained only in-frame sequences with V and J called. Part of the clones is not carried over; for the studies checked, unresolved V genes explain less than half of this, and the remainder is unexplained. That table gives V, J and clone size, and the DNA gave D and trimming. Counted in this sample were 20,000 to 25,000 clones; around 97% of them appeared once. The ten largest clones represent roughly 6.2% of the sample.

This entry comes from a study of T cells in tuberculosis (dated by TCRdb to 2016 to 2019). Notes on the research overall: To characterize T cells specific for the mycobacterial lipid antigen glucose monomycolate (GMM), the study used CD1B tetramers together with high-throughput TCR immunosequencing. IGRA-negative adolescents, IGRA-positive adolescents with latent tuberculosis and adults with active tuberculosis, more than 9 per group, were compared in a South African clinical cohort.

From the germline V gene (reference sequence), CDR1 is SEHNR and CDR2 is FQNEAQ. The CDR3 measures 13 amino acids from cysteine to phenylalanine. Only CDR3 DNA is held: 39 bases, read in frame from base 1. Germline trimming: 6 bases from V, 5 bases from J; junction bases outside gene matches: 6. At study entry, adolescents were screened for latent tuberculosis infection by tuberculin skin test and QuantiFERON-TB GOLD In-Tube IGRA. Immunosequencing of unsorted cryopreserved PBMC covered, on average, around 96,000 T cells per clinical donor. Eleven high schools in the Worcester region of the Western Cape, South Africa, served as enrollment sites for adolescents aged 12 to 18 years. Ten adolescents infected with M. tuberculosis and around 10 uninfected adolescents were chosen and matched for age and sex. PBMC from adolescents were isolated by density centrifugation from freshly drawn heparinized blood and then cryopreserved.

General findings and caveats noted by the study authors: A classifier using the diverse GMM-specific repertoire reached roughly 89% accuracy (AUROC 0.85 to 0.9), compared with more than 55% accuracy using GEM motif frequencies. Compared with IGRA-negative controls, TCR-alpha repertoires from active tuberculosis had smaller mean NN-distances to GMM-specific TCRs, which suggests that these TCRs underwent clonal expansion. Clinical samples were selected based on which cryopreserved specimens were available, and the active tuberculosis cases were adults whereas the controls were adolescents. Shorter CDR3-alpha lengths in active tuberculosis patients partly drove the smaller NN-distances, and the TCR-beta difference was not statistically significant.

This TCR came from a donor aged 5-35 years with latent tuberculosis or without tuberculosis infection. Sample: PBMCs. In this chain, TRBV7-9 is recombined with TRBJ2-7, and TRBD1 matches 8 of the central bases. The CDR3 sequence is CASRSTGDHEQYF. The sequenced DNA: TGTGCCAGCAGGTCGACAGGGGATCACGAGCAGTACTTC.